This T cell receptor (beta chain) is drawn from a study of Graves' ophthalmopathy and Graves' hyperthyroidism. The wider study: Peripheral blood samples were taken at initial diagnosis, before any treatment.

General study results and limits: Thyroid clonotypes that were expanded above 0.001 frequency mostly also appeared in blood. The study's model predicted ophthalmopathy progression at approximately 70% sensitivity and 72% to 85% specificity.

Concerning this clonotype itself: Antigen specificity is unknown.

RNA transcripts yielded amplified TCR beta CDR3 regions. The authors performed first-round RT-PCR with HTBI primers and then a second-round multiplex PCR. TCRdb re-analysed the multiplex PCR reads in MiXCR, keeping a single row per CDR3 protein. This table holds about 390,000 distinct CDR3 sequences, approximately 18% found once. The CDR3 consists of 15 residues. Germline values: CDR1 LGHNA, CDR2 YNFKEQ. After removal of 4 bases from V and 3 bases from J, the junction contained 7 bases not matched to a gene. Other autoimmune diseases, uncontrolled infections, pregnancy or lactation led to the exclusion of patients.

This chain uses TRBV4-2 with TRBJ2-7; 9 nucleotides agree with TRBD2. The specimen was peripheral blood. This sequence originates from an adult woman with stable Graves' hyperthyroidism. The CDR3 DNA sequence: TGTGCCAGCAGCCCGTTAGCAGCGGGGGGCTACGAGCAGTACTTC. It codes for CASSPLAAGGYEQYF.